These 4 T cell receptor beta chains came from one sample sequenced in a study of blood T cell repertoires in COVID-19. Measured with immunoSEQ multiplex PCR; TCRdb has only the in-frame clones, and not every one. The table records 95,000 to 100,000 clones, 85% of them present only once. Specimen: peripheral blood. The source is a woman aged 65 to 85 with active or convalescent COVID-19.

This clone has only one observation. V and J are TRBV5-8 and TRBJ2-1, with 10 nucleotides matching TRBD2. The CDR3 totals 16 residues. Germline-derived CDR1 and CDR2 are SGHTS and YDEGEE. The V and J ends lost 4 bases and 8 bases, in that order; junction bases with no gene match: 12. DNA of the CDR3: TGTGCCAGCAGCGCACTTCCGGGACTAGCGATAGATGAGCAGTTCTTC. Translating gives CASSALPGLAIDEQFF.

This chain links TRBV30 with TRBJ1-1; TRBD1 agrees at 9 bases. V lost 8 bases, J lost 7 bases, and 17 bases stayed unmatched. Germline assignment: CDR1 GTSNPN and CDR2 SVGIG (reference sequence). CDR3 size: 15 residues. DNA of the CDR3: TGTGCCCTGGACGGGACAGGGTATCTTAGGGGTGAAGCTTTCTTT. It translates to CALDGTGYLRGEAFF.

This clone has only a few counts. The chain uses TRBV5-1 and TRBJ1-2; D unclear. The CDR3 contains 13 residues. Trimming removed 0 bases at V and 2 bases at J, with 5 bases between. Germline V lookup: CDR1 SGHRS, CDR2 YFSETQ. CDR3 protein: CASSLVRNYGYTF. CDR3 in DNA: TGCGCCAGCAGCTTGGTCAGGAACTATGGCTACACCTTC.

This chain connects TRBV25-1 to TRBJ2-3; D not certain. CDR3 size: 11 residues. The V gene's germline CDR1 is MGHDK and CDR2 SYGVNS. Trimming stripped 9 bases from V and 4 bases from J, with 8 bases between. The CDR3 coding sequence is TGTGCCAGTCTTCGGGCAGATACGCAGTATTTT. This gives the protein CASLRADTQYF.